This section outlines one TCR beta chain sequence together with its context. Its antigen is unidentified. This sample is drawn from a study of T cell responses to AZD1222 COVID-19 vaccine. Findings of the study overall: Across spike, vaccine-associated CD4 TCRs were found, dominant at 160-218 and 743-854. Repertoire sampling occurred only after the peak T cell response. Just 5 to 7 AZD1222 recipients were seropositive at baseline.

Profiled with immunoSEQ multiplex PCR; TCRdb holds only in-frame clones, not every one. Of about 120,000 clones listed, approximately 91% are singletons. CDR3 length: 15 residues. Trimming at V came to 1 base and at J to 3 bases, leaving 4 bases not matched to a gene. Looked up from germline, CDR1 is LGHDT and CDR2 is YNNKEL (reference sequence). Recipients boosted at about 4 weeks or about 12 weeks are pooled. The starting material was peripheral blood, obtained 28 days after the second AZD1222 dose. The origin of this receptor is an adult who received the AZD1222 COVID-19 vaccine. The chain employs TRBV3-1 (or the pseudogene TRBV3-2) and TRBJ2-7; 9 bases agree with TRBD1. The CDR3 DNA is TGTGCCAGCAGCCAAGTTGAGGACAGGGGCTACGAGCAGTACTTC. Its protein product is CASSQVEDRGYEQYF.